Sequencing of this T cell receptor beta chain was carried out in a study of blood T cells in healthy people across ages. A second PCR of roughly 7 to 11 cycles used a sample-barcoded 5' primer and a J-beta primer mix. Using its own MiXCR run on the 5' RACE reads, TCRdb lists one record per CDR3 protein. The table records about 1,800,000 distinct CDR3 sequences, approximately 28% of them present only once. This clonotype was detected only a few times. Unmatched junction bases numbered 7, after V lost 7 bases and J lost 3 bases. Germline V lookup: CDR1 SGHAT, CDR2 FQNNGV. The CDR3 runs 16 residues. This sequence joins TRBV11-2 and TRBJ2-1; 12 nucleotides align to TRBD2. The sample consisted of blood. The source is a woman aged 25 to 39 in good health. CDR3 in amino acids: CASTLTSGGFYNEQFF. In DNA, the CDR3 is TGTGCCAGCACCCTAACTAGCGGGGGGTTCTACAATGAGCAGTTCTTC.